The entry below describes one T cell receptor (beta chain). The antigen is not known. Losses at the gene ends were 5 bases for V and 5 bases for J; bases not matched to a gene: 4. Germline V lookup: CDR1 PRHDT, CDR2 FYEKMQ (reference sequence). The CDR3 is 13 amino acids. The entry originates in a study of cytomegalovirus exposure and HLA in healthy donors. Across the study: About 85 million unique TCRs from HLA-typed donors were held in an early release of data.

Both 60 Vbeta primers and 13 Jbeta primers went into the PCR. TCRdb's table, derived via immunoSEQ multiplex PCR, lists solely in-frame clones and lacks some. Here the sample spans about 200,000 clones, around four fifths being singletons. Overall study findings and caveats: The authors reported that TCR beta sequences could predict HLA-A and HLA-B alleles. These predictions were accurate for most subjects in the first cohort. One cluster of highly shared sequence variants probably arose as a sequencing artifact. In an earlier analysis, about 87% or about 30%: the productive usage of most TCR beta V segments.

The sequence was collected from a woman aged 45-59 years in good health and CMV-seropositive. Sequencing was done on a sample of PBMCs. The rearrangement links TRBV13 to TRBJ2-5; 8 positions agree with TRBD1. CDR3 region: CASSIYRGETQYF. The CDR3 DNA sequence: TGTGCCAGCAGCATCTACAGGGGGGAGACCCAGTACTTC.